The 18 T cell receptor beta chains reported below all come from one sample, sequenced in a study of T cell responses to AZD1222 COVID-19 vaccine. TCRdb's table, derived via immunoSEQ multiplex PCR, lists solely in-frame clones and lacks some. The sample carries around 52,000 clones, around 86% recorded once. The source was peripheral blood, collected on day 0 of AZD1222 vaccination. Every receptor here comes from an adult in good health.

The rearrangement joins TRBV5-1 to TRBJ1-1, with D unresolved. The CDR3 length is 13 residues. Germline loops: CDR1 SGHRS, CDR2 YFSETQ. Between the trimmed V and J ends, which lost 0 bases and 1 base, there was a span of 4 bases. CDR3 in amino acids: CASSLGENTEAFF. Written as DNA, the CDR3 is TGCGCCAGCAGCTTGGGTGAGAACACTGAAGCTTTCTTT.

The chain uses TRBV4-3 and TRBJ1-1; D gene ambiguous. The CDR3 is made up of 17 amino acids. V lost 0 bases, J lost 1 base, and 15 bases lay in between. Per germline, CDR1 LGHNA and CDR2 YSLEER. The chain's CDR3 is CASSQDAREVRNTEAFF. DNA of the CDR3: TGCGCCAGCAGCCAAGACGCGAGAGAAGTCCGGAACACTGAAGCTTTCTTT.

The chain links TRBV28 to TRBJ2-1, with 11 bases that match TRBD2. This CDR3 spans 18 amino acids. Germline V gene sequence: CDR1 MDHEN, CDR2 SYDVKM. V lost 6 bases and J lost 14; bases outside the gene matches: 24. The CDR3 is CASSLLSTGALAGGIEFF. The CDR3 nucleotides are TGTGCCAGCAGCTTACTTTCGACAGGAGCTCTAGCGGGAGGAATAGAGTTCTTC.

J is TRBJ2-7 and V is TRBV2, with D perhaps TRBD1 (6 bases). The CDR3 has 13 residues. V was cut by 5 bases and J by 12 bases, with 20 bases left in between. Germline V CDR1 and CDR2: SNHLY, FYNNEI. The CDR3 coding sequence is TGTGCCAGCAGTAGACAGACAGGTGTAGATGGGTACTTC. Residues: CASSRQTGVDGYF.

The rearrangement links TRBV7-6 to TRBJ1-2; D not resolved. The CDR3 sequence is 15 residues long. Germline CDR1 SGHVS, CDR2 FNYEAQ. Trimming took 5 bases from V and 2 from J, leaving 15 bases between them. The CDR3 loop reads CASSPGGGPNYGYTF. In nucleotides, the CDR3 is TGTGCCAGCAGCCCTGGTGGAGGACCCAACTATGGCTACACCTTC.

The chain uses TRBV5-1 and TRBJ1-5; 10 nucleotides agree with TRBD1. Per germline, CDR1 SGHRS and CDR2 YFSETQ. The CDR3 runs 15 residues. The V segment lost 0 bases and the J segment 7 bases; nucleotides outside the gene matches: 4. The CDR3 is CASSLGTGGYQPQHF. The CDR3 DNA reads TGCGCCAGCAGCTTGGGGACAGGGGGATACCAGCCCCAGCATTTT.

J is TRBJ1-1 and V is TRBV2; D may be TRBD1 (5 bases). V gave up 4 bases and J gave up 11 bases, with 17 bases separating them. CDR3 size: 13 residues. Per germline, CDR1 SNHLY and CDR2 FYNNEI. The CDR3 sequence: CASSGWGVSAAFF. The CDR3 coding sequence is TGTGCCAGCAGTGGTTGGGGGGTAAGTGCCGCTTTCTTT. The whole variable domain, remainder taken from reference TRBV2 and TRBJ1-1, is EPEVTQTPSHQVTQMGQEVILRCVPISNHLYFYWYRQILGQKVEFLVSFYNNEISEKSEIFDDQFSVERPDGSNFTLKIRSTKLEDSAMYFCASSGWGVSAAFFGQGTRLTVV.

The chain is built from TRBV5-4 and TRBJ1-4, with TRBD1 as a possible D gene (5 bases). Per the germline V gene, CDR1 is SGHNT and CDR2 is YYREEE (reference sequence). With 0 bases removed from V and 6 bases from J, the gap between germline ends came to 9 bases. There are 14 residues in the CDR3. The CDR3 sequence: CASSLGQGDEKLFF. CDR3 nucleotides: TGTGCCAGCAGCTTGGGGCAGGGTGATGAAAAACTGTTTTTT.

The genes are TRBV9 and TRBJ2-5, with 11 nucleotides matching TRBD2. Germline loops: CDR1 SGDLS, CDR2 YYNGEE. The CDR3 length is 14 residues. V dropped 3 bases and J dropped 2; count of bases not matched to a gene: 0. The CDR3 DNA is TGTGCCAGCAGCGCTAGCGGGAGGCAAGAGACCCAGTACTTC. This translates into CASSASGRQETQYF.

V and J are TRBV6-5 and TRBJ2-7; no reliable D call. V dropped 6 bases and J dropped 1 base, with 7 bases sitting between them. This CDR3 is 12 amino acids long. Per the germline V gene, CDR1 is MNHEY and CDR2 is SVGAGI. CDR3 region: CASRSTSYEQYF. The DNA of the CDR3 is TGTGCCAGCAGGTCAACGTCCTACGAGCAGTACTTC.

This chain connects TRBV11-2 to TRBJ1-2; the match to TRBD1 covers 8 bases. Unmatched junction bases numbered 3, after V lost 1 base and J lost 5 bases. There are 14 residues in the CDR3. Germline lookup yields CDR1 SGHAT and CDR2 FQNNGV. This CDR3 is CASSLVTGEYGYTF. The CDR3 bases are TGTGCCAGCAGCTTAGTGACAGGGGAGTATGGCTACACCTTC.

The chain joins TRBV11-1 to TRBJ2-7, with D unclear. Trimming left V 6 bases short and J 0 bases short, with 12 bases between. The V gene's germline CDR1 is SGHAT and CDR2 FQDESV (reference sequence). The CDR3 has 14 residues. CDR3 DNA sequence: TGTGCCAGCAGACGATCATGGAGCTCCTACGAGCAGTACTTC. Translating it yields CASRRSWSSYEQYF.

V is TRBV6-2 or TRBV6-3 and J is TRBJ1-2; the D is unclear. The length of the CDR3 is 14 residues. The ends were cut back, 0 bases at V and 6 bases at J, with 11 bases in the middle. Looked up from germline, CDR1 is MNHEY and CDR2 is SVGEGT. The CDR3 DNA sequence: TGTGCCAGCAGTTACTCGGCCAACCGGGATGGCTACACCTTC. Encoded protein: CASSYSANRDGYTF.

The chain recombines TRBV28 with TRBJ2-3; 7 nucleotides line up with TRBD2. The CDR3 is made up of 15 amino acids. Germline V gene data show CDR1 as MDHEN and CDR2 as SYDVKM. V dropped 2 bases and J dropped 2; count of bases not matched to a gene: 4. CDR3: CASSLTSDSTDTQYF. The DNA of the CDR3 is TGTGCCAGCAGTTTAACTAGCGATTCCACAGATACGCAGTATTTT. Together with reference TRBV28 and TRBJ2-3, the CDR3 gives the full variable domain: DVKVTQSSRYLVKRTGEKVFLECVQDMDHENMFWYRQDPGLGLRLIYFSYDVKMKEKGDIPEGYSVSREKKERFSLILESASTNQTSMYLCASSLTSDSTDTQYFGPGTRLTVL.

CDR3 DNA: TGTGCCAGCAGTTCGGTGGGGGCAGGGCGGGTGCCTGGCGGCTACACCTTC. It codes for CASSSVGAGRVPGGYTF. The V call is TRBV28, the J call TRBJ1-2, with D perhaps matching TRBD1 (6 bases). Germline CDR1 is MDHEN and CDR2 is SYDVKM. V shed 4 bases and J shed 8 bases, with 26 bases lying between them. The CDR3 covers 17 residues.

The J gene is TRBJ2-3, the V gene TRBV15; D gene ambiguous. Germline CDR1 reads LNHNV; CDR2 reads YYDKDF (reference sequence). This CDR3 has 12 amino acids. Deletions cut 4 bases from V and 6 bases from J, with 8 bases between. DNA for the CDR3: TGTGCCACCAGCATCAACCTGGATACGCAGTATTTT. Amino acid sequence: CATSINLDTQYF. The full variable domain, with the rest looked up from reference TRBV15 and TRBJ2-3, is DAMVIQNPRYQVTQFGKPVTLSCSQTLNHNVMYWYQQKSSQAPKLLFHYYDKDFNNEADTPDNFQSRRPNTSFCFLDIRSPGLGDTAMYLCATSINLDTQYFGPGTRLTVL.

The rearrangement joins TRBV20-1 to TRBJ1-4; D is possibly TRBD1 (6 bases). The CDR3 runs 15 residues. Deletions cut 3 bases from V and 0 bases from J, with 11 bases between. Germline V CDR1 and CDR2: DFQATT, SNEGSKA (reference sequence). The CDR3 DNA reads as TGCAGTGCTAGTGGAGGACAGACAACTAATGAAAAACTGTTTTTT. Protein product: CSASGGQTTNEKLFF.

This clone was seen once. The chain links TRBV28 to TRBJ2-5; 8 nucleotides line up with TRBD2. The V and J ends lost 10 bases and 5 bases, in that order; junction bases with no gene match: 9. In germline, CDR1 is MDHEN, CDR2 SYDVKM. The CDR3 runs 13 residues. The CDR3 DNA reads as TGTGCCACCCATCGTCGGGGGGGGGAGACCCAGTACTTC. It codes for CATHRRGGETQYF.